Below are 25 T cell receptor beta chains sequenced from a single sample in a study of beta chain features in type 1 diabetes. Overall study results and limits: Moderate yet significant TCRB CDR3 shortening was seen in Type 1 diabetes patients in all four CD4+ subsets.

The whole isolated RNA underwent reverse transcription, so sequencing captured expressed TCRB transcripts. TCRdb's table, derived via immunoSEQ multiplex PCR, lists solely in-frame clones and lacks some. The sample lists hundreds of thousands of clones; roughly an eighth were seen once. For these receptors, no antigen is known. Sequencing was done on a sample of naive CD4+ T cells from blood. All receptors derive from a man aged 18 to 30 with type 1 diabetes.

The chain has TRBV15 and TRBJ2-2; D unresolved. The CDR3 consists of 15 residues. CDR1 is LNHNV and CDR2 is YYDKDF in the germline V gene (reference sequence). V was cut by 0 bases and J by 1 base, with 6 bases left in between. The CDR3 is CATSRERLNTGELFF. In DNA form, the CDR3 reads TGTGCCACCAGCAGAGAGAGGTTGAACACCGGGGAGCTGTTTTTT. The whole variable domain, remainder taken from reference TRBV15 and TRBJ2-2, is DAMVIQNPRYQVTQFGKPVTLSCSQTLNHNVMYWYQQKSSQAPKLLFHYYDKDFNNEADTPDNFQSRRPNTSFCFLDIRSPGLGDTAMYLCATSRERLNTGELFFGEGSRLTVL.

This clone was picked up a small number of times. The rearrangement links TRBV5-1 to TRBJ2-6; TRBD1 matches at 8 bases. Unmatched junction bases numbered 6, after V lost 3 bases and J lost 4 bases. This CDR3 has 16 residues. The germline CDR1 and CDR2 sequences are SGHRS and YFSETQ. The CDR3 loop is CASSSQGAGGANVLTF. CDR3 nucleotide sequence: TGCGCCAGCAGCTCCCAGGGGGCAGGAGGGGCCAACGTCCTGACTTTC.

This chain connects TRBV7-2 to TRBJ1-1, with D unresolved. This CDR3 is 14 amino acids long. CDR1 is SGHTA, CDR2 FQGNSA, per germline. Trimming removed 1 base at V and 3 bases at J, with 9 bases between. For the CDR3, the DNA is TGTGCCAGCAGCTTAGGTGCAGGTTACACTGAAGCTTTCTTT. Its protein product is CASSLGAGYTEAFF.

This clone was detected a few times. The V call is TRBV6-5, the J call TRBJ2-7; D might be TRBD1 or TRBD2, each matching 5 bases. Trimming removed 3 bases from V and 1 base from J, with 13 bases in between. The CDR3 loop spans 15 amino acids. Germline V gene lookup returns CDR1 MNHEY and CDR2 SVGAGI. The DNA for the CDR3 is TGTGCCAGCAGTTATGAGGGGACGGGATCCTACGAGCAGTACTTC. Amino acids: CASSYEGTGSYEQYF.

This clone has more than one count but fewer than ten. This chain connects TRBV6-5 to TRBJ1-4; D possibly corresponds to TRBD1 (6 bases). The CDR3 covers 15 residues. Germline loops: CDR1 MNHEY, CDR2 SVGAGI. V was clipped by 4 bases and J by 4 bases, with 13 bases between them. Here the CDR3 reads CASSSNRVGNEKLFF. The CDR3 bases are TGTGCCAGCAGTTCAAACAGGGTTGGTAATGAAAAACTGTTTTTT.

This clone has just a few counts. CDR3 DNA sequence: TGTGCCAGCAGTGAACAGGACTCATCATTAGTGGGGCAGTACTTC. The encoded protein is CASSEQDSSLVGQYF. The V and J genes are TRBV2 and TRBJ2-7, with a possible D match to TRBD2 (5 bases). The CDR3 is 15 amino acids. Germline V CDR1 and CDR2: SNHLY, FYNNEI. V lost 2 bases and J lost 9, with 20 bases in between.

This sequence joins TRBV25-1 and TRBJ1-5, with D possibly matching TRBD1 (5 bases). Trimming removed 2 bases from V and 5 bases from J, with 16 bases in between. This CDR3 comprises 16 residues. The germline V gene has CDR1 MGHDK and CDR2 SYGVNS. CDR3 region: CASSEGVGRGDQPQHF. The CDR3 DNA sequence: TGTGCCAGCAGTGAAGGAGTTGGGAGGGGCGATCAGCCCCAGCATTTT.

The V and J genes are TRBV7-2 and TRBJ1-1; 7 bases agree with TRBD1. CDR3 length equals 17 residues. Trimming took 5 bases from V and 0 from J; bases not matched to a gene: 12. The germline V gene has CDR1 SGHTA and CDR2 FQGNSA. CDR3 sequence reads: CASSSGAGGRMNTEAFF. In DNA, the CDR3 is TGTGCCAGCAGCAGTGGGGCAGGGGGAAGGATGAACACTGAAGCTTTCTTT.

CDR3 bases: TGCAGCGTTTCGGACAGAGAAAACACTGAAGCTTTCTTT. This translates into CSVSDRENTEAFF. The chain carries TRBV29-1 and TRBJ1-1, with D possibly matching TRBD1 (6 bases). CDR3 length: 13 residues. V lost 5 bases, J lost 2 bases, and 12 bases lay in between. Per germline, CDR1 SQVTM and CDR2 ANQGSEA.

The gene calls are TRBV6-1 and TRBJ1-2; maybe TRBD1 (5 bases). From germline, CDR1 is MNHNS and CDR2 SASEGT. The CDR3 is made up of 11 amino acids. Trimming removed 5 bases from V and 7 bases from J, with 8 bases in between. CDR3: CASSPGSGYTF. The DNA of the CDR3 is TGTGCCAGCAGTCCAGGGAGTGGCTACACCTTC.

The genes are TRBV29-1 and TRBJ1-4, with TRBD1 identical over 7 bases. Germline assignment: CDR1 SQVTM and CDR2 ANQGSEA. The CDR3 spans 14 residues. Losses at the gene ends were 5 bases for V and 0 bases for J; bases not matched to a gene: 3. The CDR3 region is CSVTGAPTNEKLFF. DNA for the CDR3: TGCAGCGTTACAGGGGCCCCAACTAATGAAAAACTGTTTTTT. The variable domain in full, completed from reference TRBV29-1 and TRBJ1-4, reads SAVISQKPSRDICQRGTSLTIQCQVDSQVTMMFWYRQQPGQSLTLIATANQGSEATYESGFVIDKFPISRPNLTFSTLTVSNMSPEDSSIYLCSVTGAPTNEKLFFGSGTQLSVL.

The J gene is TRBJ2-7, the V gene TRBV6-6; D perhaps matches TRBD1 (7 bases). The CDR3 sequence is 14 residues long. Germline V lookup: CDR1 MNHNY, CDR2 SVGAGI (reference sequence). V lost 5 bases, J lost 6 bases, and 17 bases lay in between. The CDR3 nucleotides read TGTGCCAGCAGTCGTACGAACAGGGGAGGCGAGCAGTACTTC. Encoded protein: CASSRTNRGGEQYF.

This clone occurred a few times. The V call is TRBV5-4, the J call TRBJ2-6, with D hard to call. Trimming took off 0 bases at V and 0 bases at J, with 4 bases between the two ends. Per germline, CDR1 SGHNT and CDR2 YYREEE (reference sequence). This CDR3 is built from 15 residues. Written as DNA, the CDR3 is TGTGCCAGCAGCTTGGAATACTCTGGGGCCAACGTCCTGACTTTC. Translation: CASSLEYSGANVLTF. Full variable domain (outside the CDR3, taken from reference TRBV5-4 and TRBJ2-6): ETGVTQSPTHLIKTRGQQVTLRCSSQSGHNTVSWYQQALGQGPQFIFQYYREEENGRGNFPPRFSGLQFPNYSSELNVNALELDDSALYLCASSLEYSGANVLTFGAGSRLTVL.

The gene calls are TRBV9 and TRBJ2-5; 9 positions agree with TRBD2. This CDR3 has 15 amino acids. V shed 4 bases, J shed 1 base, and the junction held 5 bases outside the gene matches. Germline CDR1 and CDR2: SGDLS and YYNGEE. The CDR3 protein is CASSIGTSSQETQYF. The DNA for the CDR3 is TGTGCCAGCAGCATCGGGACTAGCAGCCAAGAGACCCAGTACTTC.

The CDR3 loop is CASSGERENVYNEQFF. CDR3 nucleotides: TGCGCCAGCTCTGGGGAGCGGGAGAATGTGTACAATGAGCAGTTCTTC. V is TRBV10-1 and J is TRBJ2-1, with 8 bases fitting TRBD2. V gave up 8 bases and J gave up 4 bases; unmatched junction bases: 13. Looked up from germline, CDR1 is WNHNN and CDR2 is SYGVQD (reference sequence). The CDR3 loop spans 16 amino acids.

The V and J genes are TRBV6-6 and TRBJ1-1; possible D gene TRBD1, 6 bases. The germline V and J ends were trimmed by 2 bases and 1 base, with 8 bases remaining between them. In germline, CDR1 is MNHNY, CDR2 SVGAGI (reference sequence). The CDR3 runs 14 residues. CDR3 loop: CASSYGTQNTEAFF. CDR3 in DNA: TGTGCCAGCAGTTACGGGACACAGAACACTGAAGCTTTCTTT.

There are a few counts of this clone. This chain connects TRBV9 to TRBJ1-1, with D unresolved. This CDR3 contains 14 residues. V was shortened by 4 bases and J by 5 bases, with 15 bases between the two germline ends. Looked up from germline, CDR1 is SGDLS and CDR2 is YYNGEE. Here the CDR3 reads CASSFRPGRTEAFF. CDR3 sequence (DNA): TGTGCCAGCAGCTTCCGACCAGGCCGGACTGAAGCTTTCTTT.

This chain connects TRBV2 to TRBJ1-1; 7 bases map to TRBD1. Trimming removed 4 bases from V and 5 bases from J; junction bases left unmatched: 4. The CDR3 length is 13 residues. Germline lookup yields CDR1 SNHLY and CDR2 FYNNEI. This CDR3 is CASSATGKTEAFF. As DNA, the CDR3 is TGTGCCAGCAGTGCGACAGGGAAGACTGAAGCTTTCTTT.

The chain recombines TRBV29-1 with TRBJ1-1; 7 bases are a match to TRBD1. The ends lost 8 bases at V and 3 bases at J; junction bases unmatched: 9. Germline CDR1 and CDR2: SQVTM and ANQGSEA. The CDR3 is made up of 13 amino acids. CDR3 coding DNA: TGCAGCTCCTGGACAGGAGGGGACACTGAAGCTTTCTTT. Protein sequence: CSSWTGGDTEAFF.

The chain is built from TRBV30 and TRBJ1-2, with D uncertain. This CDR3 has 13 amino acids. Trimming removed 4 bases at V and 5 bases at J, with 14 bases between. The V gene's germline CDR1 is GTSNPN and CDR2 SVGIG (reference sequence). CDR3 sequence: CAWTRTSLYGYTF. DNA for the CDR3: TGTGCCTGGACCCGGACCTCACTTTATGGCTACACCTTC.

The chain recombines TRBV7-9 with TRBJ2-5; the D is unclear. Trimming pared 5 bases from V and 5 bases from J, leaving 6 bases between. CDR1 is SEHNR and CDR2 is FQNEAQ in the germline V gene (reference sequence). This CDR3 spans 11 amino acids. CDR3 DNA: TGTGCCAGCAGCGTCAAGGAGACCCAGTACTTC. Translation: CASSVKETQYF.

This clone was detected only a few times. J is TRBJ2-5 and V is TRBV7-9; 7 nucleotides align to TRBD1. This CDR3 comprises 16 residues. V shed 8 bases and J 4 bases; nucleotides not matched to a gene: 16. The germline CDR1 and CDR2 sequences are SEHNR and FQNEAQ (reference sequence). DNA of the CDR3: TGTGCCAGCGCTCCTTCTTGGACGGGACAGTTAGAGACCCAGTACTTC. Amino acids: CASAPSWTGQLETQYF.

This clone was seen more than once but under ten times. The chain uses TRBV7-6 and TRBJ2-7; 9 bases are shared with TRBD1. This CDR3 spans 14 amino acids. V shed 4 bases, J shed 5 bases, and the junction held 6 bases outside the gene matches. Germline-derived CDR1 and CDR2 are SGHVS and FNYEAQ. The CDR3 here is CASSYGTGTHEQYF. DNA for the CDR3: TGTGCCAGCAGCTATGGGACAGGGACCCACGAGCAGTACTTC.

The sample holds a few counts of this clone. This sequence joins TRBV4-2 and TRBJ2-5; D is uncertain. The CDR3 is 15 residues long. Germline-derived CDR1 and CDR2 are LGHNA and YNFKEQ. The V and J ends lost 0 bases and 1 base respectively, with 9 bases between them. The CDR3 loop reads CASSQEGRSQETQYF. CDR3 DNA: TGTGCCAGCAGCCAAGAAGGGCGTTCCCAAGAGACCCAGTACTTC.

The rearrangement links TRBV30 to TRBJ2-3; D is unclear. The CDR3 has 13 residues. Trimming removed 0 bases at V and 2 bases at J, with 6 bases between. The germline V gene has CDR1 GTSNPN and CDR2 SVGIG (reference sequence). The CDR3: CAWSVSPTDTQYF. The DNA for the CDR3 is TGTGCCTGGAGTGTATCCCCCACAGATACGCAGTATTTT.